These 2 T cell receptor beta chains were all obtained from the same sample, sequenced in a study of T cells in localized non-small cell lung cancer. The method was immunoSEQ multiplex PCR; TCRdb's version includes in-frame clones alone and lacks a portion of them. This sample yields about 40,000 clones, of which approximately 84% are seen a single time; 5.5% to 7% belongs to the top ten. The material sequenced was peripheral blood, taken before any cancer treatment. Source of these receptors: a man aged 35-75 years with stage I lung adenocarcinoma.

The rearrangement links TRBV28 to TRBJ1-4, with 10 nucleotides matching TRBD1. The length of the CDR3 is 14 residues. Germline CDR1 MDHEN, CDR2 SYDVKM. V was clipped by 5 bases and J by 5 bases; unmatched bases: 2. In nucleotides, the CDR3 is TGTGCCAGCAGTGAGGGACAGGGGAATGAAAAACTGTTTTTT. Protein: CASSEGQGNEKLFF.

The rearrangement links TRBV19 to TRBJ2-1; weak D call: TRBD2 (6 bases). V lost 3 bases and J 4 bases, leaving 19 bases between the germline ends. Germline V gene data show CDR1 as LNHDA and CDR2 as SQIVND (reference sequence). The CDR3 spans 17 residues. CDR3 bases: TGTGCCAGTAGTATTCGGAGTCGGTCGGGACTTTACAATGAGCAGTTCTTC. Protein: CASSIRSRSGLYNEQFF. Drawing the rest from reference TRBV19 and TRBJ2-1, the complete variable domain is DGGITQSPKYLFRKEGQNVTLSCEQNLNHDAMYWYRQDPGQGLRLIYYSQIVNDFQKGDIAEGYSVSREKKESFPLTVTSAQKNPTAFYLCASSIRSRSGLYNEQFFGPGTRLTVL.